This entry lists 9 T cell receptor beta chains sequenced from one sample in a study of blood T cell repertoires in COVID-19. Measured with immunoSEQ multiplex PCR; TCRdb has only the in-frame clones, and not every one. The repertoire holds about 230,000 clones, with 85% to 90% as singletons. Sequenced material: peripheral blood. Source of these receptors: a man aged 45 to 65 with COVID-19, enrolled during active disease.

The CDR3 spells CASSSAGGAYEQYF. Here the CDR3 DNA reads TGTGCCAGCAGCTCGGCCGGGGGGGCGTACGAGCAGTACTTC. The chain recombines TRBV5-5 with TRBJ2-7; TRBD2 matches 8 bases. The germline V gene has CDR1 SGHKS and CDR2 YYEKEE (reference sequence). The CDR3 has 14 amino acids. The V gene end was trimmed by 3 bases and the J gene end by 4 bases; junction bases not matched to a gene: 6.

This clone was seen a few times. This chain connects TRBV6-2 or TRBV6-3 to TRBJ1-3, with 8 bases matching TRBD1. Germline V CDR1 and CDR2: MNHEY, SVGEGT. CDR3 size: 15 residues. The trim removed 2 bases at V and 3 bases at J, leaving 3 bases unmatched. The CDR3 DNA follows: TGTGCCAGCAGTTACCGGACAGGGAATGGAAACACCATATATTTT. This translates into CASSYRTGNGNTIYF.

The V and J genes are TRBV4-2 and TRBJ2-1; 14 positions match TRBD2. The CDR3 sequence is 21 residues long. The trim removed 2 bases at V and 2 bases at J, leaving 14 bases unmatched. CDR1 LGHNA and CDR2 YNFKEQ come from the germline V gene. The chain's CDR3 is CASSQQIPTSGRARTYNEQFF. The CDR3, as DNA: TGTGCCAGCAGCCAACAGATACCGACTAGCGGGAGGGCCAGAACCTACAATGAGCAGTTCTTC.

CDR3 sequence: CSVRTGGLTGELFF. Here the CDR3 DNA reads TGCAGCGTTCGAACAGGGGGCTTGACCGGGGAGCTGTTTTTT. The chain combines TRBV29-1 with TRBJ2-2; the match to TRBD1 covers 9 bases. Germline V gives CDR1 SQVTM, CDR2 ANQGSEA. V lost 5 bases, J lost 5 bases, and 6 bases stayed unmatched. The CDR3 totals 14 residues.

The CDR3 here is CASSPRGDSYEQYF. CDR3 DNA: TGTGCCAGCAGTCCCCGGGGGGACTCCTACGAGCAGTACTTC. V and J are TRBV6-5 and TRBJ2-7, with 7 bases fitting TRBD2. V trimming: 5 bases; J trimming: 0 bases; junction bases outside the gene matches: 4. The CDR3 runs to 14 residues. Germline V CDR1 and CDR2: MNHEY, SVGAGI.

For the CDR3, the DNA is TGTGCCAGCAGCCCTACCGGGACAGGGCGGGAGCAGTACTTC. This codes for CASSPTGTGREQYF. The rearrangement links TRBV11-2 to TRBJ2-7, with 9 bases identical to TRBD1. There are 14 residues in the CDR3. The V segment lost 5 bases and the J segment 7 bases; nucleotides outside the gene matches: 9. Germline V gives CDR1 SGHAT, CDR2 FQNNGV. The variable domain in full, with the rest retrieved from reference TRBV11-2 and TRBJ2-7, is EAGVAQSPRYKIIEKRQSVAFWCNPISGHATLYWYQQILGQGPKLLIQFQNNGVVDDSQLPKDRFSAERLKGVDSTLKIQPAKLEDSAVYLCASSPTGTGREQYFGPGTRLTVT.

J is TRBJ2-5 and V is TRBV28; D is unresolved. This CDR3 is 14 amino acids long. V lost 5 bases to trimming and J lost 1 base, with 11 bases between them. From germline, CDR1 is MDHEN and CDR2 SYDVKM. CDR3 nucleotide sequence: TGTGCCAGCAGTACCCCGCGGAGCCAAGAGACCCAGTACTTC. It is translated as CASSTPRSQETQYF. The full variable domain, its missing parts supplied by reference TRBV28 and TRBJ2-5, is DVKVTQSSRYLVKRTGEKVFLECVQDMDHENMFWYRQDPGLGLRLIYFSYDVKMKEKGDIPEGYSVSREKKERFSLILESASTNQTSMYLCASSTPRSQETQYFGPGTRLLVL.

The CDR3 spells CASSSGTGVSGNTIYF. The CDR3 bases are TGTGCCAGCAGCTCCGGGACAGGGGTCTCTGGAAACACCATATATTTT. The chain combines TRBV7-6 with TRBJ1-3; TRBD1 aligns across 10 bases. Per the germline V gene, CDR1 is SGHVS and CDR2 is FNYEAQ. This CDR3 has 16 amino acids. V shed 4 bases, J shed 0 bases, and the junction held 3 bases outside the gene matches. Supplemented by reference TRBV7-6 and TRBJ1-3, the full variable domain reads GAGVSQSPRYKVTKRGQDVALRCDPISGHVSLYWYRQALGQGPEFLTYFNYEAQQDKSGLPNDRFSAERPEGSISTLTIQRTEQRDSAMYRCASSSGTGVSGNTIYFGEGSWLTVV.

Here the CDR3 reads CASSLRGDEQYF. CDR3 bases: TGTGCCAGCAGTTTAAGGGGTGACGAGCAGTACTTC. The chain links TRBV27 to TRBJ2-7; TRBD1 is a possible D gene (5 bases). Trimming stripped 2 bases from V and 5 bases from J, with 7 bases between. CDR3 length: 12 residues. Germline CDR1 MNHEY, CDR2 SMNVEV (reference sequence).